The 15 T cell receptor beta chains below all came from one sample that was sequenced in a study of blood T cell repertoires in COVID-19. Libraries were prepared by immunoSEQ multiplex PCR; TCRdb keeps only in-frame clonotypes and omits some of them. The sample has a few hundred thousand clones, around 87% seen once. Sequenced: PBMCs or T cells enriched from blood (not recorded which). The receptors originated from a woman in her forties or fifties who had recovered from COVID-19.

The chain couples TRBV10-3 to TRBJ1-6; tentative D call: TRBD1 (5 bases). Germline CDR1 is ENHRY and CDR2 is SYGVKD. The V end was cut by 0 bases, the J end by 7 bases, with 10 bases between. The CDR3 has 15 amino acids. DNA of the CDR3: TGTGCCATCAGTGAGTCGACAGCAGGGAATTCACCCCTCCACTTT. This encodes CAISESTAGNSPLHF.

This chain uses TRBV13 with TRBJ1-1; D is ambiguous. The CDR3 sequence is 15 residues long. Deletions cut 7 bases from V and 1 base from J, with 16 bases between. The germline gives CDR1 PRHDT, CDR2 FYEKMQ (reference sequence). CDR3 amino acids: CASTMSVFENTEAFF. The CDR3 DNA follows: TGTGCCAGCACTATGTCCGTCTTCGAGAACACTGAAGCTTTCTTT.

DNA of the CDR3: TGTGCCAGCAGCCTACGGCAGGACACGCGGCAGCCCCAGCATTTT. Translation: CASSLRQDTRQPQHF. The chain joins TRBV6-5 to TRBJ1-5; a possible D gene is TRBD1 (5 bases). Germline CDR1 MNHEY, CDR2 SVGAGI. V lost 6 bases and J 7 bases, leaving 19 bases between the germline ends. CDR3 size: 15 residues.

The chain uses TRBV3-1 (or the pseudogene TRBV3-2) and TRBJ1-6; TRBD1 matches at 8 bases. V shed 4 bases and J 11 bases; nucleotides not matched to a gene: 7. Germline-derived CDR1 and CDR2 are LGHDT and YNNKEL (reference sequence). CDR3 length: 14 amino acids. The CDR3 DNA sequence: TGTGCCAGCAGCCTCGGACAGGGCGGGACACCCCTCCACTTT. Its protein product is CASSLGQGGTPLHF.

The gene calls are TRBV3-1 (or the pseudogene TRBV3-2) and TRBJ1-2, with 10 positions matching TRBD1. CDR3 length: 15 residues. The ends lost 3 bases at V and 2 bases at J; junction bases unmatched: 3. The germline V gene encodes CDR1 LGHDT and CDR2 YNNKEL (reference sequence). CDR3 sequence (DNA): TGTGCCAGCAGCCAGCGACAGGGGGCGAACTATGGCTACACCTTC. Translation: CASSQRQGANYGYTF.

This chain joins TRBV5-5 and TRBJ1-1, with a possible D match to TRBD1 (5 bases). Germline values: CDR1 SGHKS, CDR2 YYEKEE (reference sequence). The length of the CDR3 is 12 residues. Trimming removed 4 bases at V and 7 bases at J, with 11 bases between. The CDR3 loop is CASSPTGGEAFF. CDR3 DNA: TGTGCCAGCAGCCCCACAGGTGGTGAAGCTTTCTTT. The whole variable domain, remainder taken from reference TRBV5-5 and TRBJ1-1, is DAGVTQSPTHLIKTRGQQVTLRCSPISGHKSVSWYQQVLGQGPQFIFQYYEKEERGRGNFPDRFSARQFPNYSSELNVNALLLGDSALYLCASSPTGGEAFFGQGTRLTVV.

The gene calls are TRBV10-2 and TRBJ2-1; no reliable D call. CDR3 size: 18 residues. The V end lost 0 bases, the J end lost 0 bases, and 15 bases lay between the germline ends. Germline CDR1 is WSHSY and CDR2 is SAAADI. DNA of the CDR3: TGCGCCAGCAGTGAGTCGGTTTTCGTCGGTGGCTCCTACAATGAGCAGTTCTTC. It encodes CASSESVFVGGSYNEQFF.

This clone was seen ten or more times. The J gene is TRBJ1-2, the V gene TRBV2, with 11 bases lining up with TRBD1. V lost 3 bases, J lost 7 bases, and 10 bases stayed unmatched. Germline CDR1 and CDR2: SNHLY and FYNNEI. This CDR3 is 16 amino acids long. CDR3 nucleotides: TGTGCCAGCAGTGATTACCCGGGACAGGGGGAGGGTGGCTACACCTTC. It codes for CASSDYPGQGEGGYTF.

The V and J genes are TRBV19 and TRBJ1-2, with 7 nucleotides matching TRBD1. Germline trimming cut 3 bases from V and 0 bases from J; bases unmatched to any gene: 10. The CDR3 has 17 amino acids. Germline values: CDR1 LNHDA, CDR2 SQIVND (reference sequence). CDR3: CASSIGRGLMANYGYTF. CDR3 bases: TGTGCCAGTAGTATCGGTAGGGGGCTCATGGCTAACTATGGCTACACCTTC. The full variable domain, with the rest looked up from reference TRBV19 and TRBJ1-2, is DGGITQSPKYLFRKEGQNVTLSCEQNLNHDAMYWYRQDPGQGLRLIYYSQIVNDFQKGDIAEGYSVSREKKESFPLTVTSAQKNPTAFYLCASSIGRGLMANYGYTFGSGTRLTVV.

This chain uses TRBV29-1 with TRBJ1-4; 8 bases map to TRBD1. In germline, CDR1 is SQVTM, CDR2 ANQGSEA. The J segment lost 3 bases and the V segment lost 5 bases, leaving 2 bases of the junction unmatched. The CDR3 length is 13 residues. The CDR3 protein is CSVQGAANEKLFF. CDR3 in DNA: TGCAGCGTTCAGGGGGCCGCTAATGAAAAACTGTTTTTT. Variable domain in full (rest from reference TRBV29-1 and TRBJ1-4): SAVISQKPSRDICQRGTSLTIQCQVDSQVTMMFWYRQQPGQSLTLIATANQGSEATYESGFVIDKFPISRPNLTFSTLTVSNMSPEDSSIYLCSVQGAANEKLFFGSGTQLSVL.

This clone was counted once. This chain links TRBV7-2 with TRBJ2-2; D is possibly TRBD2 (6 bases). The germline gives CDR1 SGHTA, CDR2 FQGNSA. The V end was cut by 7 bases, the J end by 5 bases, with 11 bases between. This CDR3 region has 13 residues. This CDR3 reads CASTMGGTGELFF. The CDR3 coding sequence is TGTGCCAGCACCATGGGGGGAACCGGGGAGCTGTTTTTT.

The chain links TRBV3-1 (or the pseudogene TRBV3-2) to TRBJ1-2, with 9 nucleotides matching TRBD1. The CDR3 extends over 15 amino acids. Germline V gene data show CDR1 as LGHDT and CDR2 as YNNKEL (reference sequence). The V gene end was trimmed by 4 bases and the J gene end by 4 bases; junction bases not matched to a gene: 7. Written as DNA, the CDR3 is TGTGCCAGCAGCCGGGGACAGGGCGGAGGCTATGGCTACACCTTC. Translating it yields CASSRGQGGGYGYTF.

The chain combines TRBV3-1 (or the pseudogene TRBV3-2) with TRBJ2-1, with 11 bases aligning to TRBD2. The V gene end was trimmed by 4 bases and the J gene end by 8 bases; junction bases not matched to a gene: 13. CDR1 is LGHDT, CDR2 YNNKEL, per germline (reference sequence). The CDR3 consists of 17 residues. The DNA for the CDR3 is TGTGCCAGCAGCCCTACTCCAACTAGCGGGGGTGGAGATGAGCAGTTCTTC. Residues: CASSPTPTSGGGDEQFF.

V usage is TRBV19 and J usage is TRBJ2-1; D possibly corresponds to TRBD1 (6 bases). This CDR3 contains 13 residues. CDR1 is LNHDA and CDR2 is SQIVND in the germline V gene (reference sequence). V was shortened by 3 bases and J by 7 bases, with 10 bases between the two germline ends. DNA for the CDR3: TGTGCCAGTAGTATTCGACAGGCGAATGAGCAGTTCTTC. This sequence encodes CASSIRQANEQFF.

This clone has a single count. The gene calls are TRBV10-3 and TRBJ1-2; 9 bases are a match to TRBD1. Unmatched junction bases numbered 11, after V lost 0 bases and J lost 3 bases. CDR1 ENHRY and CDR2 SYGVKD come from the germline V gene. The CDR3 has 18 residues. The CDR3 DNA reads TGTGCCATCAGTGAGTCTAAACAGGGGGCGGCCGTGGACTATGGCTACACCTTC. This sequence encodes CAISESKQGAAVDYGYTF.